This TCR beta chain was sequenced for a study of CD8+ T cells in alopecia areata. About the study: Scoring of treated patients' severity used the percentage of affected scalp area.

Sample treatment: oral pan-JAK inhibitor, 5-10 mg twice daily. Collected material from alopecia areata patients comprised lesional scalp punch biopsies and peripheral blood. Study conclusions and caveats: Under tofacitinib, fewer expanded CD8+ clones appeared among the top 100 scalp clones. Throughout tofacitinib, many expanded lesional clones continued to persist in scalp and blood.

RNA extraction and reverse transcription yielded cDNA as sequencing template. Method: immunoSEQ multiplex PCR; TCRdb's copy keeps in-frame clones and lacks some. The repertoire has a few hundred thousand clones, just over 65% of them found once; the top ten carry roughly 1.2%. A word on this clone: No antigen is known for it.

The CDR3 runs 13 residues. Germline V lookup: CDR1 SQVTM, CDR2 ANQGSEA. V gave up 5 bases and J gave up 0 bases; unmatched junction bases: 1. The specimen comprised CD4+ T cells sorted from blood, sampled at approximately week 42, from a patient treated with tofacitinib. The TCR comes from a human donor with alopecia areata. The J gene is TRBJ2-3, the V gene TRBV29-1; 8 bases line up with TRBD1. The chain's CDR3 is CSVRQGSTDTQYF. For the CDR3, the DNA is TGCAGCGTTCGACAGGGGAGCACAGATACGCAGTATTTT.